This passage covers 4 T cell receptor beta chains from one sample sequenced in a study of T cells after yellow fever vaccination. TCRdb itself ran the 5' RACE reads through MiXCR, one entry per CDR3 protein. The data contain a few hundred thousand distinct CDR3 sequences, around 3.6% of them singletons. The sequencing used PBMCs, collected on the day of the yellow fever booster vaccination. These receptors originate from a man aged 18 to 30 who received the YFV17D yellow fever vaccine.

The table lists this clonotype with a few counts. J is TRBJ2-3 and V is TRBV29-1; TRBD1 matches at 7 bases. Germline trimming cut 7 bases from V and 4 bases from J; bases unmatched to any gene: 8. The CDR3 runs to 13 residues. Germline CDR1 reads SQVTM; CDR2 reads ANQGSEA. CDR3 loop: CSGRRQGPDTQYF. The CDR3 DNA is TGCAGCGGGCGAAGACAGGGCCCAGATACGCAGTATTTT.

This clonotype has only a few counts. The chain is built from TRBV12-3 or TRBV12-4 and TRBJ2-5; D possibly corresponds to TRBD2 (5 bases). Trimming pared 5 bases from V and 2 bases from J, leaving 12 bases between. The CDR3 length is 14 residues. CDR3 nucleotides: TGTGCCAGCAGTACCTGGACTGATCAAGAGACCCAGTACTTC. It codes for CASSTWTDQETQYF.

This clonotype was seen many times. This chain links TRBV10-3 with TRBJ2-7; D call uncertain. The CDR3 totals 13 residues. The V gene lost 0 bases and the J gene lost 5 bases, with 8 bases spanning the gap. Germline lookup yields CDR1 ENHRY and CDR2 SYGVKD. CDR3 residues: CAISESSEDEQYV. CDR3 nucleotides: TGTGCCATCAGTGAGTCCAGCGAGGACGAGCAGTACGTC.

The sample holds many counts of this clonotype. The chain uses TRBV20-1 and TRBJ2-1; 9 bases align to TRBD2. The CDR3 has 14 residues. CDR1 and CDR2 from the germline V gene are DFQATT and SNEGSKA (reference sequence). V was pared by 6 bases and J by 9 bases, with 12 bases of the junction left unmatched. The CDR3 region is CSAGLAGGRSEQFF. The CDR3 DNA follows: TGCAGTGCGGGACTAGCAGGCGGGAGGAGTGAGCAGTTCTTC.